A selection of T cell receptor beta chains follows, all from one sample in a study of blood T cell repertoires in COVID-19. Method: immunoSEQ multiplex PCR; TCRdb's copy keeps in-frame clones and lacks some. The sample holds about 250,000 clones, 84% seen once. The sequenced sample was PBMCs or T cells enriched from blood (not recorded which). These receptors all come from a man in his fifties or sixties who had recovered from COVID-19. The CDR3 runs from the conserved cysteine through the conserved F or W. A D gene is named only where the DNA matches it firmly. Clone size is stated in some rows and not others, as once, few, many or a class when expanded.

TRBV10-3	.	TRBJ2-1	.	CATGNPGDEQFF	TGTGCCACCGGGAACCCCGGCGATGAGCAGTTCTTC
TRBV6-2/TRBV6-3	.	TRBJ1-5	TRBD1	CASSPSRTGIGQPQHF	TGTGCCAGCAGCCCTTCCCGGACAGGGATAGGTCAGCCCCAGCATTTT
TRBV5-5	.	TRBJ2-2	.	CASSFYARGSKAGELFF	TGTGCCAGCAGCTTTTACGCTCGTGGGAGTAAAGCCGGGGAGCTGTTTTTT
TRBV4-1	.	TRBJ1-5	TRBD1	CASSQPGQGVGQPQHF	TGCGCCAGCAGCCAACCGGGACAGGGGGTGGGTCAGCCCCAGCATTTT
TRBV5-1	.	TRBJ2-2	TRBD2	CASSGTSYTGELFF	TGCGCCAGCAGCGGGACTAGTTACACCGGGGAGCTGTTTTTT
TRBV25-1	.	TRBJ2-7	TRBD1	CASMTTGGSYEQYF	TGTGCCAGCATGACGACAGGGGGCTCCTACGAGCAGTACTTC
TRBV9	.	TRBJ2-3	.	CASSAPWGQITDTQYF	TGTGCCAGCAGCGCCCCCTGGGGGCAGATCACAGATACGCAGTATTTT
TRBV27	.	TRBJ2-7	.	CASSLGTGNYEQYF	TGTGCCAGCAGTTTAGGAACAGGGAACTACGAGCAGTACTTC
TRBV11-3	.	TRBJ2-7	.	CASSLDVDEQYF	TGTGCCAGCAGCTTAGATGTCGACGAGCAGTACTTC
TRBV11-3	.	TRBJ2-7	TRBD1	CASSRGTGGYEQYF	TGTGCCAGCAGTCGAGGGACAGGGGGCTACGAGCAGTACTTC
TRBV6-4	.	TRBJ1-2	.	CASRPDAGGGYTF	TGTGCCAGCAGGCCGGACGCTGGAGGTGGCTACACCTTC
TRBV5-8	.	TRBJ2-3	.	CASRGAGKDTQYF	TGTGCCAGCAGGGGGGCAGGGAAAGATACGCAGTATTTT
TRBV7-8	.	TRBJ1-1	.	CASSLLAGDLRAFF	TGTGCCAGCAGCTTATTAGCGGGGGATCTTCGGGCTTTCTTT
TRBV20-1	.	TRBJ2-1	.	CSASFSGGGNNEQFF	TGCAGTGCCAGTTTTAGCGGAGGAGGCAACAATGAGCAGTTCTTC
TRBV9	.	TRBJ1-3	.	CASSVGSGEGGNTIYF	TGTGCCAGCAGCGTAGGGTCCGGGGAGGGTGGAAACACCATATATTTT
TRBV7-9	few	TRBJ2-3	.	CASSRLASFDTDTQYF	TGTGCCAGCAGCCGTTTAGCCTCTTTTGACACAGATACGCAGTATTTT
TRBV6-5	.	TRBJ1-2	.	CASSPSRQGTYGYTF	TGTGCCAGCAGTCCCTCTCGGCAGGGGACCTATGGCTACACCTTC
TRBV19	.	TRBJ1-1	.	CATRPTANTEAFF	TGTGCCACTCGACCGACAGCGAACACTGAAGCTTTCTTT
TRBV27	few	TRBJ2-5	TRBD1	CASSLRQGIQTQYF	TGTGCCAGCAGTCTCAGACAGGGGATACAGACCCAGTACTTC
TRBV18	once	TRBJ2-2	.	CASSPNTVPGELFF	TGTGCCAGCTCACCAAATACAGTTCCCGGGGAGCTGTTTTTT
TRBV9	.	TRBJ1-6	.	CASSAREGNSPLHF	TGTGCCAGCAGCGCCCGGGAGGGAAATTCACCCCTCCACTTT
TRBV6-6	.	TRBJ1-5	TRBD1	CASSYGGDRKRQPQHF	TGTGCCAGCAGTTACGGGGGGGACAGGAAGAGACAGCCCCAGCATTTT
TRBV7-3	few	TRBJ2-6	.	CASSPGGSGANVLTF	TGTGCCAGCAGCCCAGGAGGTTCGGGGGCCAACGTCCTGACTTTC
TRBV10-3	.	TRBJ2-1	.	CAMGANGANEQFF	TGTGCCATGGGGGCAAACGGGGCCAATGAGCAGTTCTTC
TRBV4-3	.	TRBJ2-1	TRBD2	CASSQSRTSGSYNEQFF	TGCGCCAGCAGCCAATCCCGGACTAGCGGGAGTTACAATGAGCAGTTCTTC
TRBV3-1/TRBV3-2	.	TRBJ1-3	TRBD1	CASSQPTGVGNTIYF	TGTGCCAGCAGCCAACCGACAGGGGTCGGAAACACCATATATTTT
TRBV3-1/TRBV3-2	.	TRBJ1-6	.	CASSQDSYSYNSPLHF	TGTGCCAGCAGCCAAGATTCGTACTCCTATAATTCACCCCTCCACTTT
TRBV2	.	TRBJ1-6	.	CASSESVRSYNSPLHF	TGTGCCAGCAGTGAATCAGTGAGGTCCTATAATTCACCCCTCCACTTT
TRBV5-1	.	TRBJ2-1	.	CASSPDPPGKNEQFF	TGCGCCAGCAGCCCGGACCCTCCGGGGAAGAATGAGCAGTTCTTC
TRBV5-6	.	TRBJ2-3	TRBD2	CASSRGEFPLAGVSDTQYF	TGTGCCAGCAGCCGAGGTGAATTCCCACTAGCGGGAGTCTCAGATACGCAGTATTTT
TRBV7-3	.	TRBJ1-6	.	CASAASGVRNSPLHF	TGTGCCAGCGCAGCATCAGGGGTCCGAAATTCACCCCTCCACTTT
TRBV5-1	.	TRBJ1-5	.	CASSLSPGTQNQPQHF	TGCGCCAGCAGCTTGTCGCCAGGGACTCAAAATCAGCCCCAGCATTTT
TRBV19	.	TRBJ1-5	.	CASRPLGGDSNQPQHF	TGTGCCAGTAGACCATTAGGAGGGGATAGCAATCAGCCCCAGCATTTT
TRBV6-5	few	TRBJ2-2	.	CASSYFGHTGELFF	TGTGCCAGCAGTTACTTTGGCCACACCGGGGAGCTGTTTTTT
TRBV7-3	.	TRBJ2-2	.	CASSTVASRKLFF	TGTGCCAGCAGCACAGTTGCGTCAAGGAAGCTGTTTTTT
TRBV2	few	TRBJ2-7	.	CASRLTRTDYEQYF	TGTGCCAGCCGACTCACCCGCACTGACTACGAGCAGTACTTC
TRBV28	.	TRBJ1-2	.	CASSFEGNYGYTF	TGTGCCAGCAGTTTCGAGGGCAACTATGGCTACACCTTC
TRBV7-3	few	TRBJ2-3	TRBD2	CASSALLAGVDTQYF	TGTGCCAGCAGCGCCCTACTAGCGGGGGTAGATACGCAGTATTTT
TRBV2	many	TRBJ1-5	TRBD1	CASSEAVGTGGFSNQPQHF	TGTGCCAGCAGTGAAGCGGTCGGGACAGGGGGCTTTAGCAATCAGCCCCAGCATTTT
TRBV5-1	.	TRBJ2-3	TRBD2	CASSSSGGATDTQYF	TGCGCCAGCAGCTCCAGCGGGGGGGCCACAGATACGCAGTATTTT
TRBV28	.	TRBJ2-7	.	CASTLPTGLTSMLYF	TGTGCCAGCACTCTCCCGACGGGACTTACCTCGATGTTGTACTTC
TRBV2	.	TRBJ2-1	.	CASSEARGLPLGEQFF	TGTGCCAGCAGTGAAGCTCGGGGTCTCCCCCTCGGTGAGCAGTTCTTC
TRBV11-3	.	TRBJ2-1	TRBD2	CASRTTSGDYNEQFF	TGTGCCAGCAGGACGACTAGCGGGGATTACAATGAGCAGTTCTTC
TRBV5-1	.	TRBJ1-2	TRBD1	CASSSSVGRTGSYYGYTF	TGCGCCAGCAGCTCCTCAGTAGGTCGGACAGGTTCTTACTATGGCTACACCTTC
TRBV7-8	.	TRBJ2-7	.	CASSLTQLGYEQYF	TGTGCCAGCAGCTTGACTCAGCTCGGGTACGAGCAGTACTTC
TRBV9	.	TRBJ2-1	.	CAKERGTNPNEQFF	TGTGCCAAGGAAAGAGGGACAAACCCCAATGAGCAGTTCTTC
TRBV7-8	.	TRBJ2-7	.	CASASSVAAGYEQYF	TGTGCCAGCGCGTCATCGGTTGCGGCTGGCTACGAGCAGTACTTC